This entry describes one TCR beta chain. It was with random hexamers that about 0.45 to 1 ug RNA was reverse transcribed. It was immunoSEQ multiplex PCR that amplified TCR beta CDR3 across 54 Vbeta and 13 Jbeta. Using its own MiXCR run on the immunoSEQ multiplex PCR reads, TCRdb lists one record per CDR3 protein. The table has more than 95,000 distinct CDR3 sequences, around 95% seen once; the top ten hold over 0.07%. The germline V gene has CDR1 SGHTA and CDR2 FQGNSA. This CDR3 comprises 16 residues. The V and J ends lost 1 base and 9 bases, in that order; junction bases with no gene match: 7. This sample stems from a study of CD8 T cells in Susac syndrome. The study sequenced TCR beta in blood CD8+ and CD4+ T cells. Healthy donors formed controls matched for age and sex. TEMRA cells were enriched by FACS, while CD8+ and CD4+ T cells were obtained through a negative isolation that was performed magnetically.

The sequence was obtained from a human donor in good health. This sequence joins TRBV7-2 and TRBJ2-1, with 12 bases that match TRBD2. The sample comprised CD4+ T cells from PBMCs. The CDR3 sequence: CASSLGASGRGGEQFF. CDR3 DNA sequence: TGTGCCAGCAGCTTAGGGGCTAGCGGGAGGGGGGGTGAGCAGTTCTTC.